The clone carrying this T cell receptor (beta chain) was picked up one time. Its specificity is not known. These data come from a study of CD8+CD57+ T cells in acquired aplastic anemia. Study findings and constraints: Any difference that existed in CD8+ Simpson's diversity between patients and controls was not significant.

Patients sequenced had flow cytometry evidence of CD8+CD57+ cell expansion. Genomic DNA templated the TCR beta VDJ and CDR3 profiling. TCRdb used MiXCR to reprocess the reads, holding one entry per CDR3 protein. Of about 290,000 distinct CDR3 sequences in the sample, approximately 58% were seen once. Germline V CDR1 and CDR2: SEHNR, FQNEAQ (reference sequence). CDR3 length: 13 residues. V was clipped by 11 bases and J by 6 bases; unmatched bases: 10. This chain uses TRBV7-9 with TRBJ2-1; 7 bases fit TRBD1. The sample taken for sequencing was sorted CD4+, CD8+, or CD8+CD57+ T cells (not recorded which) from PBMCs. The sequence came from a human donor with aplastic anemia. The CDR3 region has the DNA TGTGCCGGCACCCCCGGGGACAGCAATGAGCAGTTCTTC. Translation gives CAGTPGDSNEQFF.